This is a list of T cell receptor beta chains from one sample in a study of T cell clones after liver transplantation. The data were produced by immunoSEQ multiplex PCR, yet TCRdb's version contains in-frame clones alone and is incomplete. Among 50,000 or so clones, roughly 71% were seen once, and the ten largest hold about a tenth. The sequencing used CD4+ T cells from blood, collected less than 70 months after liver transplant. These receptors were collected from a human patient who received a liver transplant. Some T cells may have come from the graft donor. The CDR3 runs from the conserved cysteine through the conserved F or W. A D gene is named only where the DNA matches it firmly. Only some rows state a clone size, as once, few, many or a class for expanded clones.

clone_size,j_call,v_call,d_call,cdr3_nt,cdr3_aa
NA,TRBJ2-1,TRBV27,TRBD1,TGTGCCAGCAGCAGTCCTACCGGGACAGGGAGGAATGAGCAGTTCTTC,CASSSPTGTGRNEQFF
NA,TRBJ2-2,TRBV19,NA,TGTGCCAGTAGTGCCGGGGGGCACACCGGGGAGCTGTTTTTT,CASSAGGHTGELFF
NA,TRBJ1-3,TRBV5-6,NA,TGTGCCAGCAGCTGGGGACACTCTGGAAACACCATATATTTT,CASSWGHSGNTIYF
NA,TRBJ2-7,TRBV19,NA,TGTGCCAGTAGTGCCTTAAGGGGAGTCAACGAGCAGTACTTC,CASSALRGVNEQYF
NA,TRBJ2-1,TRBV27,NA,TGTGCCAGCAGCTTAAACCTGGATATCGCGGGGGCCCAGCAGTTCTTC,CASSLNLDIAGAQQFF
NA,TRBJ1-1,TRBV7-9,NA,TGTGCCAGCAGCCTGGGAACGGGGACTGAAGCTTTCTTT,CASSLGTGTEAFF
NA,TRBJ1-2,TRBV11-2,TRBD1,TGTGCCAGCAGCCCACTATCACGGGACAGGGGGCATGGCTACACCTTC,CASSPLSRDRGHGYTF
medium-sized,TRBJ1-1,TRBV28,TRBD1,TGTGCCAGCAGTCCGGGGACAGGGGGCACTGAAGCTTTCTTT,CASSPGTGGTEAFF
NA,TRBJ2-1,TRBV18,NA,TGTGCCAGCTCCATACGGGGGTACTACAATGAGCAGTTCTTC,CASSIRGYYNEQFF
NA,TRBJ1-6,TRBV7-6,TRBD1,TGTGCCAGCAGCTCGGACAGGGGCGGGAATTCACCCCTCCACTTT,CASSSDRGGNSPLHF
NA,TRBJ2-7,TRBV25-1,TRBD1,TGTGCCAGCAGCGCTCGGACAGGGGCTAAGTACGAGCAGTACTTC,CASSARTGAKYEQYF
NA,TRBJ1-2,TRBV5-5,TRBD1,TGTGCCAGCAGCTTGGCCGGACAGGGCGTCTATGGCTACACCTTC,CASSLAGQGVYGYTF
NA,TRBJ2-3,TRBV20-1,NA,TGCAGTGCTAGTATTACAGATACGCAGTATTTT,CSASITDTQYF
NA,TRBJ2-3,TRBV6-1,NA,TGTGCCAGCAGTGATGTTGGTCAAACAGATACGCAGTATTTT,CASSDVGQTDTQYF
NA,TRBJ1-6,TRBV6-9,NA,TGTGCCAGCAGTTATCGGGGCACGAATTCACCCCTCCACTTT,CASSYRGTNSPLHF
once,TRBJ2-3,TRBV9,NA,TGTGCCAGCAGCGCCCGGGACTCCCGAGGAGATACGCAGTATTTT,CASSARDSRGDTQYF
NA,TRBJ1-1,TRBV10-2,NA,TGCGCCAGCAGTGAGTCACCCGGGGCTCGGGCTTTCTTT,CASSESPGARAFF
NA,TRBJ2-2,TRBV4-2,NA,TGTGCCAGCAGCCCGCCTGGGGCGGACGGGGAGCTGTTTTTT,CASSPPGADGELFF
NA,TRBJ2-1,TRBV19,TRBD2,TGTGCCAGTAGTACGACGGGACTAGCGGGGGGAAAGGCCGGGGTTGAGCAGTTCTTC,CASSTTGLAGGKAGVEQFF
few,TRBJ2-1,TRBV11-2,TRBD1,TGTGCCAGCAGCTGGGGGACAGGGCCCTACAATGAGCAGTTCTTC,CASSWGTGPYNEQFF
NA,TRBJ2-7,TRBV16,NA,TGTGCCAGCAGCCAATTTCCAGGGGCGTCCTACGAGCAGTACTTC,CASSQFPGASYEQYF
NA,TRBJ1-2,TRBV11-2,NA,TGTGCCAGCAGCTTAGTAGGAGGACTCCAATATGGCTACACCTTC,CASSLVGGLQYGYTF
few,TRBJ1-1,TRBV7-7,NA,TGTGCTAGCAGCTCCGGACTGAACACTGAAGCTTTCTTT,CASSSGLNTEAFF
NA,TRBJ2-3,TRBV10-3,TRBD2,TGTGCCATCAACGCGGGGGGGCCTTCAGATACGCAGTATTTT,CAINAGGPSDTQYF
NA,TRBJ2-7,TRBV4-2,NA,TGTGCCAGCAGCCAAGATCTTAGTTCCTACGAGCAGTACTTC,CASSQDLSSYEQYF
NA,TRBJ1-1,TRBV6-1,NA,TGTGCCAGCAGACGGTCTAACACTGAAGCTTTCTTT,CASRRSNTEAFF
few,TRBJ1-5,TRBV6-6,TRBD1,TGTGCCAGCAGCCAGGGGGTTGGCAATCAGCCCCAGCATTTT,CASSQGVGNQPQHF
few,TRBJ2-3,TRBV7-9,TRBD1,TGTGCCAGCAGCTTGTCAGGGGGCGCAGATACGCAGTATTTT,CASSLSGGADTQYF
NA,TRBJ2-5,TRBV7-2,TRBD2,TGTGCCAGCAGCAAGAATAGCGGGGGGACGAGAGAGACCCAGTACTTC,CASSKNSGGTRETQYF
few,TRBJ1-2,TRBV2,NA,TGTGCCAGCAGTGAATATTTGTCTAACTATGGCTACACCTTC,CASSEYLSNYGYTF
NA,TRBJ2-1,TRBV18,TRBD2,TGTGCCAGCTCACCCCAGCGGGGAGGCAATGAGCAGTTCTTC,CASSPQRGGNEQFF
few,TRBJ2-7,TRBV2,TRBD1,TGTGCCAGCAGTGTCTCCGGGACAGGGAGCGAGCAGTACTTC,CASSVSGTGSEQYF
few,TRBJ1-6,TRBV9,NA,TGTGCCAGCAGCGTAGGGCAGGGCCTACTTAATTCACCCCTCCACTTT,CASSVGQGLLNSPLHF
few,TRBJ2-2,TRBV19,NA,TGTGCCAGTAGTATAGTTGGGAGATTAGGGGAGCTGTTTTTT,CASSIVGRLGELFF
once,TRBJ2-1,TRBV30,TRBD2,TGTGCCTGGAGACAGCGGGGATTGGATAATGAGCAGTTCTTC,CAWRQRGLDNEQFF
once,TRBJ2-7,TRBV4-1,NA,TGCGCCAGCAGCCAAGACCCCGGACAGACCTACGAGCAGTACTTC,CASSQDPGQTYEQYF
once,TRBJ1-1,TRBV5-1,TRBD1,TGCGCCAGCAGCTTGGAGGGGGCGAGTCGCCAGAACACTGAAGCTTTCTTT,CASSLEGASRQNTEAFF
NA,TRBJ2-3,TRBV4-2,TRBD2,TGTGCCAGCAGCCAAGAAGGCCGGGGGGTGGTGGATACGCAGTATTTT,CASSQEGRGVVDTQYF
NA,TRBJ2-7,TRBV14,TRBD2,TGTGCCAGCAGCCAAGGGAGCGGGAGGGAGCAGTACTTC,CASSQGSGREQYF
NA,TRBJ2-7,TRBV25-1,NA,TGTGCCAGCAGTGGCCGAACAGTCCGATTAACCTACGAGCAGTACTTC,CASSGRTVRLTYEQYF
NA,TRBJ1-2,TRBV29-1,NA,TGCAGCGTTCGAGTCCAGGGGCAGGTCTATGGCTACACCTTC,CSVRVQGQVYGYTF
once,TRBJ2-3,TRBV7-8,NA,TGTGCCAGCAGCTTAGTTAGCCCTAATACGCAGTATTTT,CASSLVSPNTQYF
NA,TRBJ2-7,TRBV5-1,NA,TGCGCCAGCAGAGGCACCTACGAGCAGTACTTC,CASRGTYEQYF
NA,TRBJ2-7,TRBV30,TRBD1,TGTGCCTGGCAGACAGGGGGCTCTTACGAGCAGTACTTC,CAWQTGGSYEQYF
few,TRBJ2-7,TRBV5-4,TRBD1,TGTGCCAGCAGCAGAAGGACAGGGGCCTACGAGCAGTACTTC,CASSRRTGAYEQYF
NA,TRBJ2-7,TRBV11-1,NA,TGTGCCAGCAGCTTAATTCGGGGCTACGAGCAGTACTTC,CASSLIRGYEQYF
NA,TRBJ2-1,TRBV4-1,NA,TGCGCCAGCAGCCGCACAGCCAGCTCCTACAATGAGCAGTTCTTC,CASSRTASSYNEQFF
NA,TRBJ2-7,TRBV23-1,NA,TGCGCCAGCAGTCCCTACGAGCAGTACTTC,CASSPYEQYF
NA,TRBJ2-1,TRBV6-1,TRBD1,TGTGCCAGCAGTGCCTCTCGGACAGGGGCCAATGAGCAGTTCTTC,CASSASRTGANEQFF
NA,TRBJ1-2,TRBV7-9,TRBD1,TGTGCCAGCAGCTTAGATATAGGGGGCTCCGGCTATGGCTACACCTTC,CASSLDIGGSGYGYTF
once,TRBJ2-7,TRBV19,NA,TGTGCCAGTAGTATTGGTGACCTCACCTACGAGCAGTACTTC,CASSIGDLTYEQYF
NA,TRBJ1-1,TRBV12-2,NA,TGTGCAAGTCGCTTAGAAAGGAACACTGAAGCTTTCTTT,CASRLERNTEAFF
NA,TRBJ2-1,TRBV7-2,NA,TGTGCCAGCAGCACTTGGACAAGCTCCTACAATGAGCAGTTCTTC,CASSTWTSSYNEQFF
NA,TRBJ1-2,TRBV7-8,NA,TGTGCCAGCAGCTTAGACACGGGACACAACTATGGCTACACCTTC,CASSLDTGHNYGYTF
NA,TRBJ2-2,TRBV4-1,NA,TGCGCCAGCAGCCAAGAGAGGTTTTCAGATACCGGGGAGCTGTTTTTT,CASSQERFSDTGELFF
NA,TRBJ2-3,TRBV6-6,NA,TGTGCCAGCAGCCCCCCGGGACCAGACAGGTATTTT,CASSPPGPDRYF
NA,TRBJ1-6,TRBV4-1,TRBD1,TGCGCCAGCAGCCAAGATGGGACAGGGAGGGTGCCCTATAATTCACCCCTCCACTTT,CASSQDGTGRVPYNSPLHF
NA,TRBJ2-6,TRBV19,TRBD1,TGTGCCAGTAGTATACCACCGGGACAGGGGTCTACTGGGGCCAACGTCCTGACTTTC,CASSIPPGQGSTGANVLTF